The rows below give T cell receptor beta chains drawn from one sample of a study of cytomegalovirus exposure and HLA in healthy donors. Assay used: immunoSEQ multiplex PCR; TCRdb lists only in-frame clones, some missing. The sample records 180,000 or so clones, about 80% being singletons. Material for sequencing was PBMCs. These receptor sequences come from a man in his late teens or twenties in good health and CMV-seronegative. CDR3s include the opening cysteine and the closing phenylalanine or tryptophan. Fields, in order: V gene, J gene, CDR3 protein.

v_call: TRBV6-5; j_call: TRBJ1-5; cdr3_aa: CASSDGQVYGQPQHF
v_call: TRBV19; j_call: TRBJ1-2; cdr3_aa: CASRNDVTGGNNYGYTF
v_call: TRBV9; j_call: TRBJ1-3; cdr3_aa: CASSISGGSSGNTIYF
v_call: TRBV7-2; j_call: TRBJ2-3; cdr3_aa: CASSLVGGGDTQYF
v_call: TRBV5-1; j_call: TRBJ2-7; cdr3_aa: CASSREGQGVYEQYF
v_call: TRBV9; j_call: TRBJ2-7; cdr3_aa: CASSAEAGPYEQYF
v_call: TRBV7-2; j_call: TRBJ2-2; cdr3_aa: CASSPKAGTNTGELFF
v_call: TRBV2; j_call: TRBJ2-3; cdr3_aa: CASTPQLALDTQYF
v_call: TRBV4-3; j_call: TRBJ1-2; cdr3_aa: CASSQDTGWTGANYGYTF
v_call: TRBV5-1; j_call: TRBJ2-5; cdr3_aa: CASSSTGLYQETQYF
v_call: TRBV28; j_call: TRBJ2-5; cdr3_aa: CASSSPQPGEETQYF
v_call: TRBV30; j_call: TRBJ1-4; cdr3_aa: CAWRDSGGNEKLFF
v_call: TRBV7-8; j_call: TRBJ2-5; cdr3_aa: CASSLALPDRGETQYF
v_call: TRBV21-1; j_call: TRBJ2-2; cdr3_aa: CASSKGTGAQIPNTGELFF
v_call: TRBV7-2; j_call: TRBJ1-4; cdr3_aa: CASSLMKDRANEKLFF
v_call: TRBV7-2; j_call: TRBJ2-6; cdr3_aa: CASSWGPAGASVGANVLTF
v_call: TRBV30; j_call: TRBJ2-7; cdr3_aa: CAWSDIQGGGYEQYF
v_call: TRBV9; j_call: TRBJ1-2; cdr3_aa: CASSAPGQNYGYTF
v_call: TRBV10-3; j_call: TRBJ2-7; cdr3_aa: CAISTTGGFYEQYF
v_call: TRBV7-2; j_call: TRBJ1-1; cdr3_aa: CASSLTGGGEAFF
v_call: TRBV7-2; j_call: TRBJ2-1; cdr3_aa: CASRQNQGDEQFF
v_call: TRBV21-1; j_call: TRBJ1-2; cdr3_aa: CASPKGAGFVGYGYTF
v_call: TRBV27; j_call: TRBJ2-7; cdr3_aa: CANPSRYPRYEQYF
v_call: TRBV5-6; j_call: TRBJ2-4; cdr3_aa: CASSTQGLAKNIQYF
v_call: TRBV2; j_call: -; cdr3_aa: CASRVGGVEFYEQYF
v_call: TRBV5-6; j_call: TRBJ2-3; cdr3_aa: CASSLRDTQYF
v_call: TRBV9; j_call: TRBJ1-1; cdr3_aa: CASSVGQSNTEAFF
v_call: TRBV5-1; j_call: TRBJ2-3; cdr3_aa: CASQLNGGLKSDTQYF
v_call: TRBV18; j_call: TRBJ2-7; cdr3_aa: CASSLYRGVDEQYF
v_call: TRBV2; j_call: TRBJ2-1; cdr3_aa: CASSDMGGSVNNEQFF
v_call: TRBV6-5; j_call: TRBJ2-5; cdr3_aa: CASSTQQGIKETQYF
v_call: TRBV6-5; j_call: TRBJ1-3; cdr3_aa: CASRSSGGPGNTIYF
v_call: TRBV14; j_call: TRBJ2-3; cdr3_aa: CASSQDGGLSTDTQYF
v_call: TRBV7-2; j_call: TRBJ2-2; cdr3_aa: CASSFRGLASSRAGELFF
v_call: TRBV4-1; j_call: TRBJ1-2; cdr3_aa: CASSTLPTWSYGYTF
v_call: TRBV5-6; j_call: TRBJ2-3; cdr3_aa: CASSLRDRDVTDTQYF
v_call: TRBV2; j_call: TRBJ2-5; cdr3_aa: CASTLRGIKETQYF
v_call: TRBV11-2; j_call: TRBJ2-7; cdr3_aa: CASSLEGQGVYEQYF
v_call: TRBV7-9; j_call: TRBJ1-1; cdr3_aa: CASSSLAGSTEAFF
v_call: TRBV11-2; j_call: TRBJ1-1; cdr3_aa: CASSLDRPGAKNTEAFF
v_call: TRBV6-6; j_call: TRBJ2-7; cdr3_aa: CASSLQGYEQYF
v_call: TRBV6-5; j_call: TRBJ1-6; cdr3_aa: CASSRDNHNSPLHF
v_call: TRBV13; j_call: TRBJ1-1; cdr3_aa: CASRRRGVTEAFF
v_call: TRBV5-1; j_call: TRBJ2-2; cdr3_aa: CASSLAGTGVAGELFF
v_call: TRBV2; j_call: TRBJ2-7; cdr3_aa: CASSALADSYEQYF
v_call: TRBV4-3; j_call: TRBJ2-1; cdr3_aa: CASSQDRTSSYNEQFF
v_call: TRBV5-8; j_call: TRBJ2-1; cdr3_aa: CASSLVKVAGGHSYNEQFF